This is a list of T cell receptor beta chains from one sample in a study of OX40 agonist ivuxolimab in advanced cancers. Here immunoSEQ multiplex PCR was the method, and the copy in TCRdb shows in-frame clones only, minus some. The table records about 64,000 clones, 80% to 90% of them present only once. The specimen comprised CD4+ or CD8+ T cells sorted from blood, sampled in a trial of the OX40 agonist ivuxolimab. These receptors originate from an adult with an advanced solid tumor such as melanoma, head and neck, liver or kidney cancer. Each CDR3 is given with its conserved first and last residue. D genes are given only for firm matches. A row's size may be missing; if present it is once, few, many or a size class.

cdr3_aa cdr3_nt v_call cdr3_length j_call d_call clone_size
CASSPAGSSYNEQFF TGTGCCAGTAGTCCGGCGGGGAGCTCCTACAATGAGCAGTTCTTC TRBV19 15 TRBJ2-1 . .
CASMGAPRLIDTQYF TGCGCCAGCATGGGGGCGCCCAGACTCATAGATACGCAGTATTTT TRBV5-1 15 TRBJ2-3 . .
CAWSPTFAHLTSGRNPDTQYF TGTGCCTGGAGTCCCACATTCGCCCATTTAACTAGCGGGAGGAACCCAGATACGCAGTATTTT TRBV30 21 TRBJ2-3 TRBD2 .
CASSPGTSRTGELFF TGCGCCAGCAGCCCCGGGACTAGTCGCACCGGGGAGCTGTTTTTT TRBV5-1 15 TRBJ2-2 TRBD2 .
CASSNAERPYDEQFF TGTGCCAGCAGCAATGCTGAGCGGCCGTACGATGAGCAGTTCTTC TRBV21-1 15 TRBJ2-1 . .
CASSLGQTKETQYF TGCGCCAGCAGCTTGGGCCAGACAAAAGAGACCCAGTACTTC TRBV5-1 14 TRBJ2-5 . .
CASGQGAMGNQPQHF TGCGCCAGCGGACAGGGGGCTATGGGCAATCAGCCCCAGCATTTT TRBV4-1 15 TRBJ1-5 TRBD1 .
CASSWGQGRLEQYF TGTGCCAGCAGTTGGGGACAGGGACGACTCGAGCAGTACTTC TRBV6-5 14 TRBJ2-7 TRBD1 .
CASRPPGLQREEQYF TGTGCCAGCAGACCTCCGGGGCTACAGAGGGAGGAGCAGTACTTC TRBV6-1 15 TRBJ2-7 . .
CASNQVGTANSPLHF TGTGCCAGCAACCAAGTAGGGACAGCGAATTCACCCCTCCACTTT TRBV2 15 TRBJ1-6 TRBD1 .
CASSLAVVGILTYGYTF TGTGCCAGCAGCTTAGCGGTAGTGGGGATTCTAACGTACGGCTACACCTTC TRBV7-9 17 TRBJ1-2 . .
CASLGVNTEAFF TGTGCCAGCCTCGGGGTGAACACTGAAGCTTTCTTT TRBV6-5 12 TRBJ1-1 . few
CASSYIRGLTNEQFF TGTGCCAGCAGTTATATCAGGGGGCTTACGAATGAGCAGTTCTTC TRBV6-5 15 TRBJ2-1 TRBD1 .
CASSQGTRGGYTF TGTGCCAGCAGTCAAGGAACGCGAGGGGGCTACACCTTC TRBV7-3 13 TRBJ1-2 . .
CASSDLGGTEAFF TGCGCCAGCAGTGACTTAGGAGGGACTGAAGCTTTCTTT TRBV10-2 13 TRBJ1-1 . once
CAWNPDRLNTEAFF TGTGCCTGGAACCCGGACAGGCTGAACACTGAAGCTTTCTTT TRBV30 14 TRBJ1-1 TRBD1 .
CASSTPGTTYEQYF TGTGCCAGTAGTACTCCCGGGACTACCTACGAGCAGTACTTC TRBV19 14 TRBJ2-7 TRBD2 .
CASSLYRVGVDTQYF TGTGCCAGCAGTTTATACAGGGTTGGTGTCGATACGCAGTATTTT TRBV28 15 TRBJ2-3 . .
CSASTQETQYF TGCAGTGCTAGTACACAAGAGACCCAGTACTTC TRBV20-1 11 TRBJ2-5 . .
CASSDQANYGYTF TGCGCCAGCAGTGACCAGGCAAACTATGGCTACACCTTC TRBV10-2 13 TRBJ1-2 . .
CASSLAGTGGQETQYF TGCGCCAGCAGCTTGGCGGGGACAGGGGGCCAAGAGACCCAGTACTTC TRBV5-1 16 TRBJ2-5 TRBD1 few
CASSTLMLSYNSPLHF TGTGCCAGTAGTACACTGATGCTCTCCTATAATTCACCCCTCCACTTT TRBV19 16 TRBJ1-6 . .
CASSVGPPGQGSYEQYF TGTGCCAGCAGCGTAGGGCCCCCGGGACAGGGGTCCTACGAGCAGTACTTC TRBV9 17 TRBJ2-7 TRBD1 .
CASSTSGRAQETQYF TGTGCCAGTAGCACTAGCGGGAGGGCCCAAGAGACCCAGTACTTC TRBV19 15 TRBJ2-5 TRBD2 .
CASSFSRETEAFF TGTGCCAGCAGCTTCAGCCGAGAGACTGAAGCTTTCTTT TRBV7-2 13 TRBJ1-1 . .
CAGTTSGGDTQYF TGTGCCGGCACTACCTCAGGCGGGGATACGCAGTATTTT TRBV5-4 13 TRBJ2-3 . few
CASSSPGFSYEQYF TGTGCCAGCAGTTCCCCGGGCTTCTCCTACGAGCAGTACTTC TRBV28 14 TRBJ2-7 . .
CASSLAIGQAEAFF TGTGCCAGCAGCTTAGCAATAGGACAGGCTGAAGCTTTCTTT TRBV7-9 14 TRBJ1-1 TRBD1 once
CASSAGPNGYTF TGTGCCAGCAGTGCGGGTCCCAATGGCTACACCTTC TRBV6-5 12 TRBJ1-2 . .
CASSLSQGAHEQYF TGTGCCAGCAGCCTTAGCCAGGGGGCCCACGAGCAGTACTTC TRBV7-9 14 TRBJ2-7 TRBD1 .
CASSNDRGGNQPQHF TGTGCCAGCTCAAACGACAGGGGCGGCAATCAGCCCCAGCATTTT TRBV18 15 TRBJ1-5 TRBD1 .
CASRLVGGANVLTF TGTGCCAGCAGACTGGTGGGGGGGGCCAACGTCCTGACTTTC TRBV5-4 14 TRBJ2-6 . .
CASSLGSGQPQHF TGCGCCAGCAGCTTGGGCTCAGGGCAGCCCCAGCATTTT TRBV5-1 13 TRBJ1-5 . .
CASSIGGLGQGRDEQYF TGTGCCAGTAGTATCGGAGGGTTGGGGCAGGGGCGCGACGAGCAGTACTTC TRBV19 17 TRBJ2-7 . .
CASSRRQAKSYEQYF TGTGCCAGCAGCCGCAGACAGGCAAAGTCCTACGAGCAGTACTTC TRBV14 15 TRBJ2-7 . .
CASSLGTGGRETQYF TGCGCCAGCAGCCTCGGGACAGGGGGTAGGGAGACCCAGTACTTC TRBV4-1 15 TRBJ2-5 TRBD1 .
CASSLRDRGGRNEKLFF TGTGCCAGCAGTCTCCGGGACAGGGGAGGACGGAATGAAAAACTGTTTTTT TRBV28 17 TRBJ1-4 TRBD1 .
CASSTRQGGYGYTF TGTGCCAGCAGCACTCGACAGGGCGGCTATGGCTACACCTTC TRBV7-8 14 TRBJ1-2 TRBD1 .
CASKRAGELFF TGTGCCAGCAAACGGGCCGGGGAGCTGTTTTTT TRBV6-1 11 TRBJ2-2 . .
CAWSGLAEQYF TGTGCCTGGAGTGGGCTAGCTGAGCAGTACTTC TRBV30 11 TRBJ2-7 . .
CASSPPGANVLTF TGCGCCAGCAGCCCGCCGGGGGCCAACGTCCTGACTTTC TRBV5-1 13 TRBJ2-6 . .
CASSLALTSGGSPKQFF TGCGCCAGCAGCTTGGCCTTAACTAGCGGGGGATCGCCAAAGCAGTTCTTC TRBV5-1 17 TRBJ2-1 TRBD2 .
CASSKSPTGVTDTQYF TGTGCTAGCAGCAAATCCCCAACAGGGGTCACAGATACGCAGTATTTT TRBV7-7 16 TRBJ2-3 TRBD1 .
CASSVDPRGSDNEQFF TGTGCCAGCAGCGTAGATCCCAGGGGGTCAGACAATGAGCAGTTCTTC TRBV9 16 TRBJ2-1 TRBD1 .
CASSYSRTGPYNEQFF TGTGCCAGCAGCTATAGTAGGACAGGCCCGTACAATGAGCAGTTCTTC TRBV7-6 16 TRBJ2-1 TRBD1 .
CASSLDIQGSSYNEQFF TGCGCCAGCAGCTTGGATATCCAGGGGAGCTCCTACAATGAGCAGTTCTTC TRBV5-1 17 TRBJ2-1 . .
CSVVAGQGGTEAFF TGCAGCGTTGTCGCTGGGCAGGGAGGAACTGAAGCTTTCTTT TRBV29-1 14 TRBJ1-1 . .
CASSLTDRAGQYF TGTGCCAGCAGTTTAACTGACAGGGCAGGGCAGTACTTC TRBV28 13 TRBJ2-7 TRBD1 once
CASNPTGRDEQFF TGTGCCAGCAACCCTACAGGGAGGGACGAGCAGTTCTTC TRBV5-6 13 TRBJ2-1 . .
CASSLWLAGAPYEQYF TGTGCCAGCAGTTTATGGCTAGCGGGAGCTCCCTACGAGCAGTACTTC TRBV27 16 TRBJ2-7 TRBD2 once